The T cell receptor beta chain under discussion was sequenced for a study of shared clonotypes between healthy human individuals. TCRdb's table, derived via immunoSEQ multiplex PCR, lists solely in-frame clones and lacks some. The sample has a few million clones; 85% to 95% are singletons. Whole-study findings and limits: Collection of samples was limited to blood; tissue repertoires likely differ.

This CDR3 region has 13 residues. V shed 7 bases and J shed 6 bases, with 18 bases lying between them. Per germline, CDR1 SQVTM and CDR2 ANQGSEA. Turning to this clone: Its antigen is unknown.

Only Caucasian adults living in Nashville, Tennessee made up the donor group. Division of CD4+ cells produced a CD45RA+ naive subset and a CD45RA-negative memory subset. The sample comprised naive CD4+ T cells from PBMCs. Subset indicated: CD45RA+ positively selected. This receptor was obtained from a man aged 18 to 30 in good health. Some clones in this sample may be carry-over from other donors' samples. The chain joins TRBV29-1 to TRBJ1-1; a weak D match, TRBD1 (5 bases). The CDR3, as DNA: TGCAGCGGAAGAAAGGGACCAGAGGCTGAAGCTTTCTTT. Protein product: CSGRKGPEAEAFF.